The 20 T cell receptor beta chains listed next were all sequenced from one sample in a study of CD8 T cells in Susac syndrome. Reverse transcription of about 0.45 to 1 ug RNA was carried out with random hexamers. TCRdb recomputed calls from the immunoSEQ multiplex PCR reads with MiXCR, one row per CDR3 protein. The sample holds 150,000 to 200,000 distinct CDR3 sequences; 85% to 95% are singletons and the top ten take more than 0.095%. Sequencing was carried out using CD4+ T cells from PBMCs. Receptors originate from a human donor with Susac syndrome.

The V call is TRBV6-1, the J call TRBJ2-1; no definite D call. The CDR3 runs to 11 residues. V shed 9 bases and J shed 3 bases, with 6 bases lying between them. CDR1 is MNHNS and CDR2 is SASEGT in the germline V gene. In DNA form, the CDR3 reads TGTGCCAGTCTGCTCTACAATGAGCAGTTCTTC. Protein: CASLLYNEQFF.

The chain recombines TRBV19 with TRBJ1-5; 8 bases fit TRBD1. Trimming removed 6 bases from V and 4 bases from J; junction bases left unmatched: 11. The germline V gene encodes CDR1 LNHDA and CDR2 SQIVND (reference sequence). The CDR3 has 16 residues. CDR3 DNA: TGTGCCAGTAGGAACAGAACCGACAGGGGTAATCAGCCCCAGCATTTT. Protein sequence: CASRNRTDRGNQPQHF.

This rearrangement joins TRBV5-1 to TRBJ2-3; 10 positions agree with TRBD2. V lost 4 bases to trimming and J lost 5 bases; unmatched junction nucleotides: 7. Per the germline V gene, CDR1 is SGHRS and CDR2 is YFSETQ. This CDR3 has 15 residues. Here the CDR3 DNA reads TGCGCCAGCAGCCAAATAGCGGGGGGCCGAGATACGCAGTATTTT. Amino acids: CASSQIAGGRDTQYF. The complete variable domain, with remaining parts taken from reference TRBV5-1 and TRBJ2-3, reads KAGVTQTPRYLIKTRGQQVTLSCSPISGHRSVSWYQQTPGQGLQFLFEYFSETQRNKGNFPGRFSGRQFSNSRSEMNVSTLELGDSALYLCASSQIAGGRDTQYFGPGTRLTVL.

V and J are TRBV12-3 or TRBV12-4 and TRBJ1-1; no firm D call. This CDR3 comprises 12 residues. V lost 2 bases to trimming and J lost 6 bases, with 7 bases between them. The CDR3 nucleotides are TGTGCCAGCAGTTTAAGTGCGGCTGAAGCTTTCTTT. It encodes CASSLSAAEAFF.

The CDR3 bases are TGTGCCAGCAGCTTCCAACTAGTAGCTGATACGCAGTATTTT. As protein: CASSFQLVADTQYF. The chain couples TRBV7-2 to TRBJ2-3, with a possible D match to TRBD2 (5 bases). V lost 3 bases, J lost 6 bases, and 13 bases lay in between. Germline values: CDR1 SGHTA, CDR2 FQGNSA. The CDR3 runs 14 residues.

The chain couples TRBV12-3 or TRBV12-4 to TRBJ2-2; unclear D gene. This CDR3 is 16 amino acids long. V was cut by 0 bases and J by 0 bases, with 8 bases left in between. The CDR3 loop is CASSLARITNTGELFF. CDR3 coding DNA: TGTGCCAGCAGTTTAGCGAGGATTACGAACACCGGGGAGCTGTTTTTT.

This chain uses TRBV12-3 or TRBV12-4 with TRBJ1-1; 7 nucleotides match TRBD1. Trimming took 4 bases from V and 1 from J; bases not matched to a gene: 3. CDR3 length equals 14 residues. The DNA of the CDR3 is TGTGCCAGCAGTTCGCCAGGGGGGAACACTGAAGCTTTCTTT. Amino acids: CASSSPGGNTEAFF.

V usage is TRBV6-5 and J usage is TRBJ2-1, with 8 bases fitting TRBD1. The V gene's germline CDR1 is MNHEY and CDR2 SVGAGI. This CDR3 is 14 amino acids long. After removal of 2 bases from V and 9 bases from J, the junction contained 6 bases not matched to a gene. The DNA of the CDR3 is TGTGCCAGCAGTTACGGGCAGGGGGCGGTTGAGCAGTTCTTC. The encoded protein is CASSYGQGAVEQFF.

The chain recombines TRBV2 with TRBJ2-1; TRBD2 is a possible D gene (6 bases). V lost 5 bases to trimming and J lost 4 bases, with 12 bases between them. The CDR3 spans 14 residues. CDR1 and CDR2 from the germline V gene are SNHLY and FYNNEI. The CDR3 region is CASSLGLTYNEQFF. Here the CDR3 DNA reads TGTGCCAGCAGTTTGGGACTGACATACAATGAGCAGTTCTTC.

This sequence joins TRBV24-1 and TRBJ2-6; no definite D call. The CDR3 totals 13 residues. V lost 5 bases to trimming and J lost 0 bases, with 1 base between them. Looked up from germline, CDR1 is KGHDR and CDR2 is SFDVKD. As DNA, the CDR3 is TGTGCCACCAGTGCCTCTGGGGCCAACGTCCTGACTTTC. Translation gives CATSASGANVLTF.

The rearrangement uses TRBV20-1 and TRBJ2-5; 9 bases fit TRBD2. The CDR3 is 16 residues long. The junction had 7 bases not matched to a gene; V was cut back by 0 bases and J by 2 bases. Germline V gene data show CDR1 as DFQATT and CDR2 as SNEGSKA (reference sequence). The CDR3 region is CSARDRLAGPQETQYF. The CDR3 nucleotides are TGCAGTGCTAGAGATAGGCTAGCGGGACCGCAAGAGACCCAGTACTTC.

V usage is TRBV29-1 and J usage is TRBJ2-5; the D is unclear. Trimming stripped 5 bases from V and 9 bases from J, with 10 bases between. Germline values: CDR1 SQVTM, CDR2 ANQGSEA. The CDR3 runs to 10 residues. The CDR3 protein is CSVPRLPQYF. DNA for the CDR3: TGCAGCGTTCCGAGGCTGCCCCAGTACTTC.

The rearrangement joins TRBV5-1 to TRBJ2-7; D is possibly TRBD2 (6 bases). Germline V CDR1 and CDR2: SGHRS, YFSETQ. The V end was cut by 6 bases, the J end by 3 bases, with 19 bases between. The CDR3 sequence is 15 residues long. CDR3 region: CASTEPGQGLYEQYF. Here the CDR3 DNA reads TGCGCCAGCACCGAACCGGGCCAGGGACTCTACGAGCAGTACTTC.

The V call is TRBV7-2, the J call TRBJ1-2; no reliable D call. Trimming removed 2 bases at V and 6 bases at J, with 10 bases between. The CDR3 is 13 amino acids. Per the germline V gene, CDR1 is SGHTA and CDR2 is FQGNSA. In DNA, the CDR3 is TGTGCCAGCAGCTTATATCATCAAGATGGCTACACCTTC. Translation: CASSLYHQDGYTF.

V is TRBV10-3 and J is TRBJ2-3; 8 bases fit TRBD2. The germline gives CDR1 ENHRY, CDR2 SYGVKD. The CDR3 consists of 17 residues. The trim removed 0 bases at V and 1 base at J, leaving 6 bases unmatched. DNA of the CDR3: TGTGCCATCAGTGAGTCTTACGAGCGGGGGCGCACAGATACGCAGTATTTT. This translates into CAISESYERGRTDTQYF.

The CDR3 sequence: CSASQRAWETQYF. In nucleotides, the CDR3 is TGCAGTGCTAGCCAGCGCGCCTGGGAGACCCAGTACTTC. This chain connects TRBV20-1 to TRBJ2-5; D ambiguous. Trimming took off 3 bases at V and 5 bases at J, with 13 bases between the two ends. The CDR3 length is 13 residues. CDR1 DFQATT and CDR2 SNEGSKA come from the germline V gene (reference sequence).

V is TRBV3-1 and J is TRBJ2-1; D could derive from TRBD1 or TRBD2 (5 bases each). The V gene lost 2 bases and the J gene lost 9 bases, with 17 bases spanning the gap. This CDR3 comprises 15 residues. Germline-derived CDR1 and CDR2 are LGHDT and YNNKEL (reference sequence). CDR3 sequence: CASSQNHRGDSEQFF. The CDR3 DNA reads TGTGCCAGCAGCCAAAACCACCGAGGGGATAGTGAGCAGTTCTTC.

The chain employs TRBV6-5 and TRBJ1-1; maybe TRBD1 (5 bases). V lost 2 bases to trimming and J lost 1 base, with 14 bases between them. The CDR3 loop spans 16 amino acids. Germline CDR1 is MNHEY and CDR2 is SVGAGI. CDR3 sequence reads: CASSYDTGHRNTEAFF. CDR3 in DNA: TGTGCCAGCAGTTACGATACAGGCCACCGGAACACTGAAGCTTTCTTT.

V and J are TRBV7-9 and TRBJ2-6; either TRBD1 or TRBD2 may fit D (5 bases each). Germline-derived CDR1 and CDR2 are SEHNR and FQNEAQ (reference sequence). CDR3 length: 15 residues. V lost 4 bases, J lost 3 bases, and 10 bases lay in between. The CDR3 bases are TGTGCCAGCAGCTCACCGGGACGTGGGGCCAACGTCCTGACTTTC. This sequence encodes CASSSPGRGANVLTF.

The CDR3 here is CSARTDRGPGELFF. The CDR3 DNA sequence: TGCAGTGCTAGGACGGACAGGGGTCCCGGGGAGCTGTTTTTT. The genes are TRBV20-1 and TRBJ2-2, with TRBD1 identical over 9 bases. V dropped 3 bases and J dropped 6; count of bases not matched to a gene: 5. Germline V gene data show CDR1 as DFQATT and CDR2 as SNEGSKA (reference sequence). The CDR3 consists of 14 residues.